This T cell receptor beta chain was found in a study of T cells in Graves' hyperthyroidism and ophthalmopathy. There were TCR beta CDR3 regions amplified from RNA transcripts. HTBI primers drove first-round RT-PCR of the TCR CDR3. TCRdb passed the multiplex PCR reads through MiXCR, listing each CDR3 protein once. The sample lists 500,000 to 600,000 distinct CDR3 sequences, around 15% occurring once. Study-wide findings and caveats: In simple terms, a model built on 13 V-J features told ophthalmopathy apart from stable hyperthyroidism.

As to this clonotype: The target antigen is unknown.

Newly diagnosed hyperthyroidism, duration under 2 months, in patients aged 18 to 65. The PBMCs were taken from more than 8 ml of fresh peripheral blood. The CDR3 is 16 residues long. The germline V gene encodes CDR1 LGHNA and CDR2 YSLEER. V was shortened by 0 bases and J by 4 bases, with 12 bases between the two germline ends. The rearrangement links TRBV4-3 to TRBJ1-4, with D perhaps TRBD1 (5 bases). Sequencing was done on a sample of blood. This TCR was sampled from a woman in her late teens or twenties with Graves' hyperthyroidism. CDR3 loop: CASSQDRAGYNEKLFF. CDR3 nucleotides: TGCGCCAGCAGCCAAGACAGGGCAGGTTATAATGAAAAACTGTTTTTT.